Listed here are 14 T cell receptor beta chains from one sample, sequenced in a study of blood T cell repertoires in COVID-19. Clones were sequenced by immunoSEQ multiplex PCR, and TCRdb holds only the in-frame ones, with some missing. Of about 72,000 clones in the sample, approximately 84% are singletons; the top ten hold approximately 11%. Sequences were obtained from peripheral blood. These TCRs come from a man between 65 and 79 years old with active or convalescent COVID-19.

CDR3 sequence (DNA): TGTGCCAGCAGCCAAGAGTGGCGGACAGGGGTTGGCAATGAGCAGTTCTTC. It codes for CASSQEWRTGVGNEQFF. The chain recombines TRBV3-1 (or the pseudogene TRBV3-2) with TRBJ2-1, with TRBD1 matching 9 bases. Germline V gene sequence: CDR1 LGHDT, CDR2 YNNKEL (reference sequence). The trim removed 0 bases at V and 6 bases at J, leaving 9 bases unmatched. The CDR3 spans 17 residues.

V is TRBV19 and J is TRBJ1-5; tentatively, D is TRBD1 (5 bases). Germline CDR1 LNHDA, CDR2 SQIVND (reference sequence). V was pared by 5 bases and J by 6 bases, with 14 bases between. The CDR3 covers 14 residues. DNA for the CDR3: TGTGCCAGTAGTGGGGAGGGGTGGTCTCAGCCCCAGCATTTT. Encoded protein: CASSGEGWSQPQHF.

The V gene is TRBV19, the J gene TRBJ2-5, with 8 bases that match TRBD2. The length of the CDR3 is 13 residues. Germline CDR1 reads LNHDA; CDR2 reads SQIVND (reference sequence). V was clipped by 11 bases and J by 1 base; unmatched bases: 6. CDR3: CARDGTSQETQYF. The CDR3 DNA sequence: TGTGCCCGAGACGGGACTAGCCAAGAGACCCAGTACTTC.

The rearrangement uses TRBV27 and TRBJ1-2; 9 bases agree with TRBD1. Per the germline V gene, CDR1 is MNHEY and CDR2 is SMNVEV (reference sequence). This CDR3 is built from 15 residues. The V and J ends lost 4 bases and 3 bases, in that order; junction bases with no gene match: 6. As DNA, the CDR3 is TGTGCCAGCAGTTCACAGGGGGCCGTGTACTATGGCTACACCTTC. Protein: CASSSQGAVYYGYTF.

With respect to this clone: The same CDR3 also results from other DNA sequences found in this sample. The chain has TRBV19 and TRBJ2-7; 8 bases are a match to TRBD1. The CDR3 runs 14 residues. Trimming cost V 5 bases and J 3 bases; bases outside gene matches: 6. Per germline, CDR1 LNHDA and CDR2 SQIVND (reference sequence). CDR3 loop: CASSPGQGFYEQYF. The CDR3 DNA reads TGTGCCAGTAGTCCCGGACAGGGATTCTACGAGCAGTACTTC.

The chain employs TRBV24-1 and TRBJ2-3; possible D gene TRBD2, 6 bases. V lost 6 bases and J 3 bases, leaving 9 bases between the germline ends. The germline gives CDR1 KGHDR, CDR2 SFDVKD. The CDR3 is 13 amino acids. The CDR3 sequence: CATSTRETDTQYF. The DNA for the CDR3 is TGTGCCACCAGTACACGGGAGACAGATACGCAGTATTTT.

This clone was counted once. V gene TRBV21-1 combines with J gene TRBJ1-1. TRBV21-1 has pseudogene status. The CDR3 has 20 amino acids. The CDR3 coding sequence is TGTGCCAGCAGCAACCACGAATCTCGTGCGAGGTCCCCGACCGACACTGAAGCTTTCTTT. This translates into CASSNHESRARSPTDTEAFF.

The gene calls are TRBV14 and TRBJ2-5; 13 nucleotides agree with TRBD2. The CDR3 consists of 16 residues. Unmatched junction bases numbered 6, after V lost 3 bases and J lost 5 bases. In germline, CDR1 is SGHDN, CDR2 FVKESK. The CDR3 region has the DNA TGTGCCAGCAGCCAGTGGACTAGCGGGAGTAGGGAGACCCAGTACTTC. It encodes CASSQWTSGSRETQYF.

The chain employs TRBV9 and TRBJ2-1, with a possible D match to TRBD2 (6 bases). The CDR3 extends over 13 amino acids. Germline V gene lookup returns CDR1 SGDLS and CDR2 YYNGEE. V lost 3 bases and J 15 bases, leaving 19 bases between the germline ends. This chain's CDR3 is CASSETLSGPVFF. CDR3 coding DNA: TGTGCCAGCAGCGAAACGCTTAGCGGCCCAGTGTTCTTC.

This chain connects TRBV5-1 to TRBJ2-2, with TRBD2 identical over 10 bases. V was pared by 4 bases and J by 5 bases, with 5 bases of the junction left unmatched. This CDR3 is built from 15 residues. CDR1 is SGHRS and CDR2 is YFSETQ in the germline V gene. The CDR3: CASSPSGSRTGELFF. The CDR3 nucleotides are TGCGCCAGCAGCCCTAGCGGGAGTCGAACCGGGGAGCTGTTTTTT.

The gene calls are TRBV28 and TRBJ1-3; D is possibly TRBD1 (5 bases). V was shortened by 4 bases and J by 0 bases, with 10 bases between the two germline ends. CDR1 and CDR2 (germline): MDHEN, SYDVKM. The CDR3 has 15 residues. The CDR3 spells CASSSSGISGNTIYF. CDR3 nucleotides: TGTGCCAGCAGTTCCTCAGGGATCTCTGGAAACACCATATATTTT. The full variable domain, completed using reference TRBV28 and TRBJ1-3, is DVKVTQSSRYLVKRTGEKVFLECVQDMDHENMFWYRQDPGLGLRLIYFSYDVKMKEKGDIPEGYSVSREKKERFSLILESASTNQTSMYLCASSSSGISGNTIYFGEGSWLTVV.

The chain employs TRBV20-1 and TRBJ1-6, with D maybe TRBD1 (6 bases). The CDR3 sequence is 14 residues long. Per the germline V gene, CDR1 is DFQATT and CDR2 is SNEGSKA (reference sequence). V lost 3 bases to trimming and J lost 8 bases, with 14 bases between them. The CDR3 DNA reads TGCAGTGCTAGTGTGCAGGGGAGAGATTCACCCCTCCACTTT. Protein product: CSASVQGRDSPLHF.

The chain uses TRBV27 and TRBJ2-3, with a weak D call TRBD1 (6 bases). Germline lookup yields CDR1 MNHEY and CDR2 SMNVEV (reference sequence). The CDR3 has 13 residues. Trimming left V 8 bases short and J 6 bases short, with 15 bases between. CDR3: CASRAAGEDTQYF. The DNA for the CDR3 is TGTGCCAGCCGAGCGGCAGGGGAGGATACGCAGTATTTT.

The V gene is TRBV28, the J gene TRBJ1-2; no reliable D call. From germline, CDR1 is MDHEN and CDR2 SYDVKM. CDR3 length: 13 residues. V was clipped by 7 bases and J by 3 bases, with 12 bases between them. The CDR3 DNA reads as TGTGCCAGCAATCCGGCCGGGGACTATGGCTACACCTTC. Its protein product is CASNPAGDYGYTF.